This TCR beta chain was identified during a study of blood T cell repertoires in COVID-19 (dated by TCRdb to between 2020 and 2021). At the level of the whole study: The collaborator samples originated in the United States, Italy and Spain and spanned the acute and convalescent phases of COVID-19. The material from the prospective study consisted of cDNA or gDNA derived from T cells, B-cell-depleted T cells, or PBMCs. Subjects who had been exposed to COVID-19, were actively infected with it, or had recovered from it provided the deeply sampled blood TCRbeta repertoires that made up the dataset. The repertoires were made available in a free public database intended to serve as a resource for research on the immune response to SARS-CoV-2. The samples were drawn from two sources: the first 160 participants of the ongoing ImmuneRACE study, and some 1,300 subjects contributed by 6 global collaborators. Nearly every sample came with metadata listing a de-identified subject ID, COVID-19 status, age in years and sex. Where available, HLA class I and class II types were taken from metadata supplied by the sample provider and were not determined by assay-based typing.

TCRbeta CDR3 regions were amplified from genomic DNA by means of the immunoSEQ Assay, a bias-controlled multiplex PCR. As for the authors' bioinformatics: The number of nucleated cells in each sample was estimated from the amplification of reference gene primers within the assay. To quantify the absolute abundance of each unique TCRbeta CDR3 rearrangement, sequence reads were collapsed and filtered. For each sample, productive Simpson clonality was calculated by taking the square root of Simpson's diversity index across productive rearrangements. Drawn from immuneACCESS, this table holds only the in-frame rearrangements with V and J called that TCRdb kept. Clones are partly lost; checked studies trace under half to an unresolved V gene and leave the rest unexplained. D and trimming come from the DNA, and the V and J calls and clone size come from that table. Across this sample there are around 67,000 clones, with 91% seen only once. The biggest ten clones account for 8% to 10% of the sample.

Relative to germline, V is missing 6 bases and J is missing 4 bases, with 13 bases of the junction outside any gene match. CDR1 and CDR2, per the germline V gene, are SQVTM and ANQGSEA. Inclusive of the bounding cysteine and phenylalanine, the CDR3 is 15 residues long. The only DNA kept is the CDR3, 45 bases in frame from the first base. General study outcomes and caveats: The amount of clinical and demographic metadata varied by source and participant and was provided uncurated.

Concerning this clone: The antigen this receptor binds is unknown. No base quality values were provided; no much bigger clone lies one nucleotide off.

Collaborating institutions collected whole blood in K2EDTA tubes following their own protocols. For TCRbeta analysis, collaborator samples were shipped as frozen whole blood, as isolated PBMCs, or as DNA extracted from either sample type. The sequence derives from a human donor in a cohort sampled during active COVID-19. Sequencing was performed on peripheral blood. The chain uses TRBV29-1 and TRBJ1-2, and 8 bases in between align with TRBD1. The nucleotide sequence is TGCAGCGTAATACATGACAGGGGATCCACCTATGGCTACACCTTC. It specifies CSVIHDRGSTYGYTF. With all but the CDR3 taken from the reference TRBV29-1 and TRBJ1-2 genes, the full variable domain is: SAVISQKPSRDICQRGTSLTIQCQVDSQVTMMFWYRQQPGQSLTLIATANQGSEATYESGFVIDKFPISRPNLTFSTLTVSNMSPEDSSIYLCSVIHDRGSTYGYTFGSGTRLTVV.